The 5 T cell receptor beta chains given below trace back to one sample, sequenced in a study of patients and donors after allogeneic stem cell transplantation. MiXCR was run by TCRdb on the RT-PCR reads, yielding one entry per CDR3 protein. The sample holds 20,000 to 30,000 distinct CDR3 sequences, 7% to 8.5% seen once. The sample taken for sequencing was blood, either unsorted or a sorted T cell fraction (not recorded which). Receptors were obtained from a human donor who was either an allogeneic HSCT recipient or a stem cell or donor lymphocyte infusion donor (not recorded which). It is not recorded whose cells these are; they may come from a transplant donor.

The chain couples TRBV5-1 to TRBJ2-5; D remains ambiguous. Germline CDR1 and CDR2: SGHRS and YFSETQ. This CDR3 has 11 residues. V lost 8 bases and J 3 bases, leaving 8 bases between the germline ends. The CDR3 DNA reads TGCGCCAGGTGTCCCAAAGAGACCCAGTACTTC. It is translated as CARCPKETQYF.

The sample holds a few counts of this clonotype. CDR3 in amino acids: CASSPRVLRENEKLFF. The CDR3 DNA reads as TGTGCCAGCTCACCACGGGTCCTTCGGGAAAATGAAAAACTGTTTTTT. This chain joins TRBV18 and TRBJ1-4; D is ambiguous. Trimming removed 1 base at V and 5 bases at J, with 14 bases between. The CDR3 runs 16 residues. In germline, CDR1 is KGHSH, CDR2 LQKENI.

This clonotype was seen many times. This chain joins TRBV5-1 and TRBJ2-7, with D possibly matching TRBD1 (6 bases). From germline, CDR1 is SGHRS and CDR2 YFSETQ. V lost 4 bases, J lost 5 bases, and 16 bases lay in between. CDR3 length: 14 amino acids. The CDR3 region is CASSLGHQGNEQYF. The CDR3, as DNA: TGCGCCAGCAGCCTAGGACACCAGGGGAACGAGCAGTACTTC.

This clonotype came up many times. The V and J genes are TRBV12-3 or TRBV12-4 and TRBJ2-2; 8 bases are shared with TRBD1. V trimming: 5 bases; J trimming: 2 bases; junction bases outside the gene matches: 7. The CDR3 loop spans 16 amino acids. CDR3 sequence: CASSRGQDVNTGELFF. CDR3 in DNA: TGTGCCAGCAGTCGGGGACAGGATGTCAACACCGGGGAGCTGTTTTTT.

In its sample, this clonotype was seen many times. The rearrangement joins TRBV6-5 to TRBJ1-1, with no clear D. Germline V gene lookup returns CDR1 MNHEY and CDR2 SVGAGI. The CDR3 spans 16 residues. V was trimmed by 0 bases and J by 7 bases, leaving 18 bases between them. The CDR3 DNA reads TGTGCCAGCAGTTACTCGAAGGAGGTCCAGACCTTTGAAGCTTTCTTT. The encoded protein is CASSYSKEVQTFEAFF.